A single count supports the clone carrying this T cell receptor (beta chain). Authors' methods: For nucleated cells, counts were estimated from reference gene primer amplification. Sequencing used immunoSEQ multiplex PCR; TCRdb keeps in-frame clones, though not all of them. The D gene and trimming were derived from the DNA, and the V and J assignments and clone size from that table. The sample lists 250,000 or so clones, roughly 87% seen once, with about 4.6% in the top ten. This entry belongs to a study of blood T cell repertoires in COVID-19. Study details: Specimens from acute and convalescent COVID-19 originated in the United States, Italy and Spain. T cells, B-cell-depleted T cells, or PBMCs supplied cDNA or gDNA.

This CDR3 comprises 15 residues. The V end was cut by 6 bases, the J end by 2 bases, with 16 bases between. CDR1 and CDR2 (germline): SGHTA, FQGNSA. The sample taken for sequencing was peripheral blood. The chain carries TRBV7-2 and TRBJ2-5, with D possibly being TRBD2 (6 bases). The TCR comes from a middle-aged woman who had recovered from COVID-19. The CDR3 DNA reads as TGTGCCAGCAGGGTCTCGGGAGTAGGACAAGAGACCCAGTACTTC. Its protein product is CASRVSGVGQETQYF.